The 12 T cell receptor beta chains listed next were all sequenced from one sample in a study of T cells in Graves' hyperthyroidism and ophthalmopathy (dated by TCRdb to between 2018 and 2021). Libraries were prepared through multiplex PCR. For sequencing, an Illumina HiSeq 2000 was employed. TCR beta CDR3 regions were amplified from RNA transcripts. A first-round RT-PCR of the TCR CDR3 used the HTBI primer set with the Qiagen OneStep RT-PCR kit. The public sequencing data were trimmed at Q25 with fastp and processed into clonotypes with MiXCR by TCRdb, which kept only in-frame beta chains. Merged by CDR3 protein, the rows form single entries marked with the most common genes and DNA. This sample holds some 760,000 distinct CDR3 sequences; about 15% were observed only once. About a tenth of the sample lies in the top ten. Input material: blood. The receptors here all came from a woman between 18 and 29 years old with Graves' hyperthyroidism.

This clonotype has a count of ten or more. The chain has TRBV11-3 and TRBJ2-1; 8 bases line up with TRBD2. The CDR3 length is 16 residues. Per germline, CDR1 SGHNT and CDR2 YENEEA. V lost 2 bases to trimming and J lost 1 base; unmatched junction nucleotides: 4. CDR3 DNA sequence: TGTGCCAGCAGCTTAAGATCTAGCGGGTCCTACAATGAGCAGTTCTTC. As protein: CASSLRSSGSYNEQFF.

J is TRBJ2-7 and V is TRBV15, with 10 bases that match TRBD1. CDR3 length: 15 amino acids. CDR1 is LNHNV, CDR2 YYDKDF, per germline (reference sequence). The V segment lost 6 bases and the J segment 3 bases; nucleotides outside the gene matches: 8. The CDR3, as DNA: TGTGCCACCAGTCCCGACAGGGGGCGAGTCTACGAGCAGTACTTC. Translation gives CATSPDRGRVYEQYF.

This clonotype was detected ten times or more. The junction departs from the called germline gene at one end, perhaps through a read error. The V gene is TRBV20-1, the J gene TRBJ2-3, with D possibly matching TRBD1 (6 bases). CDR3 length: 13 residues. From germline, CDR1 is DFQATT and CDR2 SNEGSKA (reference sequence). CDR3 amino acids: CSAGEGVVDTQYF. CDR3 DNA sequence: TGCAGTGCTGGAGAGGGGGTGGTAGATACGCAGTATTTT.

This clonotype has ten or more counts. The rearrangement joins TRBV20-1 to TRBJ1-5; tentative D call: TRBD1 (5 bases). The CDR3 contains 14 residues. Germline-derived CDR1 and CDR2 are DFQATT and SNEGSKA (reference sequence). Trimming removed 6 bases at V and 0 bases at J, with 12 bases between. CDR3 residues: CSATRQLSNQPQHF. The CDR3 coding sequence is TGCAGTGCCACTAGACAGCTTAGCAATCAGCCCCAGCATTTT.

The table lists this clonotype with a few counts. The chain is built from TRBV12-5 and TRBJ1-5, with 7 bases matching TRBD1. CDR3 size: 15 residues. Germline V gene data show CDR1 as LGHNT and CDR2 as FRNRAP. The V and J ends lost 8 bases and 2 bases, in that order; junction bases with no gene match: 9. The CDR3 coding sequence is TGTGCTAGTCGACAGGGTGAGACGGGCAATCAGCCCCAGCATTTT. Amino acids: CASRQGETGNQPQHF.

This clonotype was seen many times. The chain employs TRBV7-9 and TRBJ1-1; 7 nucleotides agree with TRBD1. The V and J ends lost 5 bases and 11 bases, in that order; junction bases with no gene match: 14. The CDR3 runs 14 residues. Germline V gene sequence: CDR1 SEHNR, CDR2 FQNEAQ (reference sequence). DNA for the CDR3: TGTGCCAGCAGCCATGCGGGGACAGTGAGTGAGGCTTTCTTT. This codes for CASSHAGTVSEAFF.

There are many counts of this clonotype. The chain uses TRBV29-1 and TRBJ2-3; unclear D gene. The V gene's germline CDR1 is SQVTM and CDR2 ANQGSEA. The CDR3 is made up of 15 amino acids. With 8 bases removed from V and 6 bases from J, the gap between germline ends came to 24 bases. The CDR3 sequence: CSTFGLGSRVDTQYF. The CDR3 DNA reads TGCAGCACCTTTGGTTTGGGGTCCCGAGTTGATACGCAGTATTTT.

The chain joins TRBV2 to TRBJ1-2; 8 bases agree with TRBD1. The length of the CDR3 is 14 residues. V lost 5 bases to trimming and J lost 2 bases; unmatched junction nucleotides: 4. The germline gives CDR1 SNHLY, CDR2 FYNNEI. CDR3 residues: CASSQGALNYGYTF. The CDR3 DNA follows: TGTGCCAGCAGTCAGGGGGCCTTGAACTATGGCTACACCTTC.

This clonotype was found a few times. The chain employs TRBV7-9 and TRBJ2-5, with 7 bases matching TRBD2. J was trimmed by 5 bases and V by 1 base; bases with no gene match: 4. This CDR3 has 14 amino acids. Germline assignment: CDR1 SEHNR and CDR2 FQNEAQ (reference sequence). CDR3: CASSLVTSEETQYF. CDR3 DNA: TGTGCCAGCAGCTTAGTCACTAGCGAGGAGACCCAGTACTTC.

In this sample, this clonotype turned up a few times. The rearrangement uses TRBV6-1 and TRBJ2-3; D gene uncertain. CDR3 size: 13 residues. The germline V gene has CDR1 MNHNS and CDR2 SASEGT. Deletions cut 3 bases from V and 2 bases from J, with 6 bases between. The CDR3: CASSDSPTDTQYF. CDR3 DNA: TGTGCCAGCAGTGACTCGCCCACAGATACGCAGTATTTT.

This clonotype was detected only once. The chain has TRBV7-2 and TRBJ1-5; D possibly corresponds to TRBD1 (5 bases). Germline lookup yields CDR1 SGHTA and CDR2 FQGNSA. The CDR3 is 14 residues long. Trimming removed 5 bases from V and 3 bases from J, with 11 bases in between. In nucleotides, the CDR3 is TGTGCCAGCAGCGTCCGGGGCTTCAATCAGCCCCAGCATTTT. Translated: CASSVRGFNQPQHF. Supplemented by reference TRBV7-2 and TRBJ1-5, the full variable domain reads GAGVSQSPSNKVTEKGKDVELRCDPISGHTALYWYRQSLGQGLEFLIYFQGNSAPDKSGLPSDRFSAERTGGSVSTLTIQRTQQEDSAVYLCASSVRGFNQPQHFGDGTRLSIL.

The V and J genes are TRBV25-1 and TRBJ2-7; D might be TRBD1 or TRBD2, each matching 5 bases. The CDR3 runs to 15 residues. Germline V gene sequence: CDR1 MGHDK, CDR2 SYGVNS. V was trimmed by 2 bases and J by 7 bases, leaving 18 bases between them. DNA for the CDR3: TGTGCCAGCAGTGAAGCCGGGACGCCACTGGGGGAGCAGTACTTC. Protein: CASSEAGTPLGEQYF.